Below are 25 T cell receptor beta chains sequenced from a single sample in a study of blood T cell repertoires in COVID-19. Clones were sequenced by immunoSEQ multiplex PCR, and TCRdb holds only the in-frame ones, with some missing. The profile covers 140,000 to 150,000 clones, with roughly 75% appearing a single time and about 6% taken by the ten largest. The source material was PBMCs or T cells enriched from blood (not recorded which). The receptor set was obtained from a woman in her forties or fifties who had recovered from COVID-19.

J is TRBJ1-3 and V is TRBV5-1, with D possibly matching TRBD1 (6 bases). The CDR3 runs to 15 residues. Germline V gives CDR1 SGHRS, CDR2 YFSETQ. Trimming took off 1 base at V and 0 bases at J, with 8 bases between the two ends. The CDR3 sequence: CASSLSDSSGNTIYF. The CDR3 DNA follows: TGCGCCAGCAGCTTGTCGGACAGCTCTGGAAACACCATATATTTT. Supplemented by reference TRBV5-1 and TRBJ1-3, the full variable domain reads KAGVTQTPRYLIKTRGQQVTLSCSPISGHRSVSWYQQTPGQGLQFLFEYFSETQRNKGNFPGRFSGRQFSNSRSEMNVSTLELGDSALYLCASSLSDSSGNTIYFGEGSWLTVV.

By share of the sample, this clone is medium-sized. V and J are TRBV5-4 and TRBJ2-7, with D tentatively TRBD2 (5 bases). Trimming cost V 8 bases and J 3 bases, with 18 bases left between them. The CDR3 covers 14 residues. Germline CDR1 SGHNT, CDR2 YYREEE (reference sequence). CDR3 sequence reads: CASHRTPEGYEQYV. Written as DNA, the CDR3 is TGTGCCAGTCACCGGACCCCCGAGGGCTACGAGCAGTACGTC.

The chain links TRBV5-6 to TRBJ1-3; D remains unclear. Between the trimmed V and J ends, which lost 4 bases and 3 bases, there was a span of 8 bases. The CDR3 is 13 amino acids. Germline V gene lookup returns CDR1 SGHDT and CDR2 YYEEEE. This CDR3 is CASSLGGGNTIYF. The CDR3 nucleotides are TGTGCCAGCAGCCTAGGTGGTGGAAACACCATATATTTT.

This clone was observed a handful of times. V usage is TRBV6-1 and J usage is TRBJ1-1, with 9 bases aligning to TRBD1. CDR1 and CDR2 from the germline V gene are MNHNS and SASEGT. V lost 2 bases and J lost 7; bases outside the gene matches: 2. CDR3 length equals 13 residues. CDR3 DNA sequence: TGTGCCAGCAGTGAAAGACAGGGGGATGAAGCTTTCTTT. Amino acids: CASSERQGDEAFF.

Here the CDR3 DNA reads TGCAGCGTGGACGAAGGGGGCACTGAAGCTTTCTTT. Translated: CSVDEGGTEAFF. This rearrangement joins TRBV29-1 to TRBJ1-1, with D perhaps matching TRBD1 (6 bases). Trimming pared 6 bases from V and 4 bases from J, leaving 12 bases between. CDR1 and CDR2 (germline): SQVTM, ANQGSEA. The CDR3 length is 12 residues. Full variable domain (outside the CDR3, taken from reference TRBV29-1 and TRBJ1-1): SAVISQKPSRDICQRGTSLTIQCQVDSQVTMMFWYRQQPGQSLTLIATANQGSEATYESGFVIDKFPISRPNLTFSTLTVSNMSPEDSSIYLCSVDEGGTEAFFGQGTRLTVV.

The CDR3 DNA sequence: TGTGCCAGCAGGGGGACACTTAGCACAGATACGCAGTATTTT. It specifies CASRGTLSTDTQYF. The gene calls are TRBV27 and TRBJ2-3; D possibly corresponds to TRBD1 (6 bases). CDR3 size: 14 residues. CDR1 is MNHEY, CDR2 SMNVEV, per germline (reference sequence). V was pared by 6 bases and J by 0 bases, with 10 bases between.

This chain connects TRBV5-4 to TRBJ2-3, with D maybe TRBD2 (6 bases). Trimming pared 6 bases from V and 1 base from J, leaving 15 bases between. The CDR3 consists of 15 residues. Germline-derived CDR1 and CDR2 are SGHNT and YYREEE (reference sequence). The CDR3 nucleotides are TGTGCCAGCACCACTGGAGGGTCCCGCACAGATACGCAGTATTTT. Amino acid sequence: CASTTGGSRTDTQYF.

This clone was seen just once. V gene TRBV24-1 combines with J gene TRBJ1-2, with 7 bases identical to TRBD1. CDR1 is KGHDR, CDR2 SFDVKD, per germline. V shed 4 bases and J 7 bases; nucleotides not matched to a gene: 11. The CDR3 consists of 15 residues. The CDR3 bases are TGTGCCACCAGTGACCCCTTAGACAGGGTCGGTGGCTACACCTTC. Encoded protein: CATSDPLDRVGGYTF.

Here the CDR3 reads CASMDSSGVSPLHF. The CDR3 nucleotides read TGTGCCAGCATGGACTCCTCTGGGGTTTCACCCCTCCACTTT. This chain links TRBV28 with TRBJ1-6; D is unclear. Germline V gene lookup returns CDR1 MDHEN and CDR2 SYDVKM. Trimming stripped 7 bases from V and 9 bases from J, with 16 bases between. The CDR3 has 14 residues.

The chain couples TRBV28 to TRBJ1-2, with D perhaps TRBD1 (6 bases). The CDR3 consists of 16 residues. Trimming pared 7 bases from V and 3 bases from J, leaving 21 bases between. Germline V gene lookup returns CDR1 MDHEN and CDR2 SYDVKM. The CDR3 nucleotides are TGTGCCAGCACCAGAGCTCAGTGGACAGCTGACTATGGCTACACCTTC. Amino acids: CASTRAQWTADYGYTF.

This clone was found once. The chain combines TRBV19 with TRBJ2-1, with D unresolved. The CDR3 runs to 13 residues. Deletions cut 2 bases from V and 4 bases from J, with 6 bases between. Germline-derived CDR1 and CDR2 are LNHDA and SQIVND (reference sequence). The CDR3 spells CASSISLYNEQFF. DNA for the CDR3: TGTGCCAGTAGTATATCCCTATACAATGAGCAGTTCTTC.

This chain joins TRBV5-5 and TRBJ2-1; no reliable D call. The CDR3 is 14 residues long. Germline values: CDR1 SGHKS, CDR2 YYEKEE (reference sequence). Trimming shortened V by 1 base and J by 8 bases, and 13 bases separated the two germline ends. The CDR3 bases are TGTGCCAGCAGCTTGAGGCGGCCAAGGTATGAGCAGTTCTTC. The encoded protein is CASSLRRPRYEQFF.

The chain uses TRBV29-1 and TRBJ1-2; 10 nucleotides agree with TRBD1. The V gene end was trimmed by 7 bases and the J gene end by 7 bases; junction bases not matched to a gene: 9. The CDR3 is made up of 13 amino acids. Germline loops: CDR1 SQVTM, CDR2 ANQGSEA. CDR3 in DNA: TGCAGCGAGCGGACAGGGGGAAACGGTGGCTACACCTTC. It encodes CSERTGGNGGYTF.

This clone appeared once. The genes are TRBV27 and TRBJ2-7, with 7 positions matching TRBD2. This CDR3 is built from 14 residues. V dropped 0 bases and J dropped 1; count of bases not matched to a gene: 0. Germline CDR1 and CDR2: MNHEY and SMNVEV (reference sequence). The CDR3: CASSLSRESYEQYF. Here the CDR3 DNA reads TGTGCCAGCAGTTTATCGCGGGAGTCCTACGAGCAGTACTTC.

The CDR3: CASSLPGTGSYEQYV. The CDR3 DNA reads TGTGCCAGCTCCCTACCCGGAACAGGGTCATACGAGCAGTACGTC. V gene TRBV18 combines with J gene TRBJ2-7; possible D gene TRBD1, 6 bases. Germline V gene lookup returns CDR1 KGHSH and CDR2 LQKENI. The CDR3 consists of 15 residues. The V end lost 6 bases, the J end lost 4 bases, and 19 bases lay between the germline ends.

The gene calls are TRBV18 and TRBJ1-6, with a possible D match to TRBD1 (5 bases). Germline V CDR1 and CDR2: KGHSH, LQKENI. With 0 bases removed from V and 8 bases from J, the gap between germline ends came to 11 bases. The length of the CDR3 is 15 residues. This CDR3 reads CASSPPQARDSPLHF. DNA of the CDR3: TGTGCCAGCTCACCACCACAGGCCCGGGATTCACCCCTCCACTTT.

This clone was picked up one time. V and J are TRBV7-9 and TRBJ1-2; unclear D gene. This CDR3 is built from 14 residues. Trimming took 5 bases from V and 8 from J, leaving 18 bases between them. CDR1 and CDR2 (germline): SEHNR, FQNEAQ (reference sequence). CDR3 nucleotide sequence: TGTGCCAGCAGCCCGCCTTCCGGGCGGGAAGGCTACACCTTC. It translates to CASSPPSGREGYTF.

V is TRBV28 and J is TRBJ1-1; D is ambiguous. There are 13 residues in the CDR3. Germline V gene data show CDR1 as MDHEN and CDR2 as SYDVKM. Trimming pared 4 bases from V and 4 bases from J, leaving 10 bases between. The CDR3 here is CASSSFGGTEAFF. The CDR3 DNA sequence: TGTGCCAGCAGTTCCTTCGGAGGCACTGAAGCTTTCTTT.

The chain links TRBV2 to TRBJ2-7, with 7 nucleotides matching TRBD2. Germline V gene data show CDR1 as SNHLY and CDR2 as FYNNEI. The CDR3 loop spans 14 amino acids. Unmatched junction bases numbered 6, after V lost 7 bases and J lost 0 bases. The CDR3, as DNA: TGTGCCAGCACCCCAGAGCGGGACTCCTACGAGCAGTACGTC. This sequence encodes CASTPERDSYEQYV.

This clone was picked up a small number of times. The same CDR3 arises from other DNA sequences in this sample as well. This rearrangement joins TRBV2 to TRBJ1-4, with TRBD1 matching 10 bases. The CDR3 sequence is 12 residues long. The germline gives CDR1 SNHLY, CDR2 FYNNEI. V shed 9 bases and J 7 bases; nucleotides not matched to a gene: 2. The CDR3 DNA follows: TGTGCCAGTCGGGACAGGGGTGAAAAACTGTTTTTT. Translated: CASRDRGEKLFF.

The V and J genes are TRBV27 and TRBJ1-6; 12 nucleotides line up with TRBD1. Germline V gives CDR1 MNHEY, CDR2 SMNVEV (reference sequence). This CDR3 is 17 amino acids long. V shed 1 base and J 11 bases; nucleotides not matched to a gene: 9. The CDR3 DNA is TGTGCCAGCAGTTTATTTATCGGTTGGGACAGGGGGCCACCCCTCCACTTT. Its protein product is CASSLFIGWDRGPPLHF.

V usage is TRBV3-1 (or the pseudogene TRBV3-2) and J usage is TRBJ2-3, with D perhaps TRBD2 (6 bases). The CDR3 runs 15 residues. V was clipped by 4 bases and J by 6 bases, with 17 bases between them. Germline assignment: CDR1 LGHDT and CDR2 YNNKEL (reference sequence). CDR3: CASSPFSGPPDTQYF. As DNA, the CDR3 is TGTGCCAGCAGCCCCTTTAGCGGCCCGCCTGATACGCAGTATTTT.

This sequence joins TRBV6-5 and TRBJ2-5, with D possibly TRBD1 on 5 matching bases. Deletions cut 5 bases from V and 5 bases from J, with 12 bases between. The CDR3 is 13 residues long. Germline CDR1 is MNHEY and CDR2 is SVGAGI. In nucleotides, the CDR3 is TGTGCCAGCAGTCCAGGGTCTGGGGAGACCCAGTACTTC. Translated, it gives CASSPGSGETQYF.

In DNA form, the CDR3 reads TGTGCCAGCAGCGTGTACAGGGCTGGCTACACCTTC. It yields the protein CASSVYRAGYTF. This chain links TRBV7-9 with TRBJ1-2, with D possibly being TRBD1 (6 bases). There are 12 residues in the CDR3. The V end was cut by 5 bases, the J end by 7 bases, with 11 bases between. Looked up from germline, CDR1 is SEHNR and CDR2 is FQNEAQ (reference sequence).

The rearrangement links TRBV19 to TRBJ2-1; TRBD1 matches at 8 bases. This CDR3 is built from 17 residues. Trimming cost V 4 bases and J 6 bases; bases outside gene matches: 14. CDR1 and CDR2 from the germline V gene are LNHDA and SQIVND (reference sequence). CDR3 bases: TGTGCCAGTAGTACCCTCGGACAGGGTATAACCGGCAATGAGCAGTTCTTC. The encoded protein is CASSTLGQGITGNEQFF.